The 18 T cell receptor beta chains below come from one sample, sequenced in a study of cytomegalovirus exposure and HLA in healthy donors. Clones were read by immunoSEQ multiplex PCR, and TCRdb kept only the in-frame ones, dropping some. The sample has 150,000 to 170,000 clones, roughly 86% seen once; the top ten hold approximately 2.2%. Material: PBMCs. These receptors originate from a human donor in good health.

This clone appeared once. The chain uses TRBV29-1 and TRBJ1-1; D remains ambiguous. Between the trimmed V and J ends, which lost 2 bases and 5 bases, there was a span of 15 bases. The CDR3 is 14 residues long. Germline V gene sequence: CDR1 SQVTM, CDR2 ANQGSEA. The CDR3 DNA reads TGCAGCGTTGAAATTGGTCCGCCGGGGACTGAAGCTTTCTTT. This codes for CSVEIGPPGTEAFF. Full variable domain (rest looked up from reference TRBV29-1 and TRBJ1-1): SAVISQKPSRDICQRGTSLTIQCQVDSQVTMMFWYRQQPGQSLTLIATANQGSEATYESGFVIDKFPISRPNLTFSTLTVSNMSPEDSSIYLCSVEIGPPGTEAFFGQGTRLTVV.

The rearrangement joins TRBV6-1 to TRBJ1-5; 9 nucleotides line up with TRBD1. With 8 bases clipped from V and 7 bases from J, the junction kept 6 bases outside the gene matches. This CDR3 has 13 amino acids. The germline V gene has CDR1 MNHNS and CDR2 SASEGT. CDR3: CASGDREAQPQHF. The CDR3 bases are TGTGCCAGCGGGGACAGGGAAGCGCAGCCCCAGCATTTT.

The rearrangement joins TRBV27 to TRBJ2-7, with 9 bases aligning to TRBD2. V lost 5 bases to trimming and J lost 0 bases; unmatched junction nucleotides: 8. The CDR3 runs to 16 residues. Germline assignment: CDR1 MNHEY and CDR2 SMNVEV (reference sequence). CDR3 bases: TGTGCCAGCAGTACTAGCAGCGGGAGGCCCTCCTACGAGCAGTACTTC. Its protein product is CASSTSSGRPSYEQYF.

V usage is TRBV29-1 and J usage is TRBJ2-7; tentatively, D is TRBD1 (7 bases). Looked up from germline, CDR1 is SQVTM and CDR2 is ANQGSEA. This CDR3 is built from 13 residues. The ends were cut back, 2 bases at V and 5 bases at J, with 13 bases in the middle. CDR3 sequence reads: CSVEQGGSDEQYF. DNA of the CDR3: TGCAGCGTTGAACAGGGGGGATCTGACGAGCAGTACTTC.

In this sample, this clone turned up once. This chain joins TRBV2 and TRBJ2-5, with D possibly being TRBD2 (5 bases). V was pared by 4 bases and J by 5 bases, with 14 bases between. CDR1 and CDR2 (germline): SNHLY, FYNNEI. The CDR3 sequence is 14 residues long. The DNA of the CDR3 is TGTGCCAGCAGTGGCTGGCGGGTGTCGGAGACCCAGTACTTC. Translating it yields CASSGWRVSETQYF.

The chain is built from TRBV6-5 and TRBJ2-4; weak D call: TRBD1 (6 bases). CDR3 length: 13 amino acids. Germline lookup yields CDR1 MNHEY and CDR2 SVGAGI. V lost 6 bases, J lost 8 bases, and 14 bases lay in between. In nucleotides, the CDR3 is TGTGCCAGCAGCCGCGGACAGAGAGACATTCAGTACTTC. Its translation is CASSRGQRDIQYF.

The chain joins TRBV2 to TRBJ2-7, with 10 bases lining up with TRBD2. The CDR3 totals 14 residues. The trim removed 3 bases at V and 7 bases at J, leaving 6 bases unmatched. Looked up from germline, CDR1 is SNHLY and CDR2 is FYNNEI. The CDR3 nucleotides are TGTGCCAGCAGTGAGGAACTAGCGGGATGGGAGCAGTACTTC. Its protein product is CASSEELAGWEQYF. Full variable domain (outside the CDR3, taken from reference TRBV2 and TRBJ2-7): EPEVTQTPSHQVTQMGQEVILRCVPISNHLYFYWYRQILGQKVEFLVSFYNNEISEKSEIFDDQFSVERPDGSNFTLKIRSTKLEDSAMYFCASSEELAGWEQYFGPGTRLTVT.

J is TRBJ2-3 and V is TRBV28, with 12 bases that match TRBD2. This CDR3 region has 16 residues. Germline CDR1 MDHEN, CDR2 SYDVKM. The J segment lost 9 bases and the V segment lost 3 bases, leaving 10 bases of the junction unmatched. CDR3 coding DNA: TGTGCCAGCAGTTTTCTAGCGGGAGGGCACGAGAAAACGCAGTATTTT. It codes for CASSFLAGGHEKTQYF.

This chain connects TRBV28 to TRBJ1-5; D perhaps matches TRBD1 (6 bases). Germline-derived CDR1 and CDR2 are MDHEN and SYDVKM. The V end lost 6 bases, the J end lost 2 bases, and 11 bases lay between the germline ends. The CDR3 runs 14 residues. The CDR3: CASRNRQGNQPQHF. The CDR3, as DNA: TGTGCCAGCAGGAACCGACAGGGCAATCAGCCCCAGCATTTT.

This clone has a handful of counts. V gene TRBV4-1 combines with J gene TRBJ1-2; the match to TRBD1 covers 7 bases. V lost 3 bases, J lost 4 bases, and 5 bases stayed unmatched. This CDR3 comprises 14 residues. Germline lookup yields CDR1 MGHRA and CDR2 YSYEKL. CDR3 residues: CASSHTQGIYGYTF. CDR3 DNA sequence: TGCGCCAGCAGCCATACACAGGGGATCTATGGCTACACCTTC.

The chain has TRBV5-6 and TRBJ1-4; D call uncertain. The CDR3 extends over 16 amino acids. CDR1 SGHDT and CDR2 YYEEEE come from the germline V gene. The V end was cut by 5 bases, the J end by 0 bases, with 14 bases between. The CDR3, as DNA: TGTGCCAGCAGTCTATACTTCAGCGCAACTAATGAAAAACTGTTTTTT. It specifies CASSLYFSATNEKLFF.

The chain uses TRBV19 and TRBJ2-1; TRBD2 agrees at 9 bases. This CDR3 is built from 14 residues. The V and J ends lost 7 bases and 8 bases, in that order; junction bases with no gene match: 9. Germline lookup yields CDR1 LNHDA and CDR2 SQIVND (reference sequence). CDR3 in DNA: TGTGCCAGTAAGGGGCGGGGGGGCTGGGATGAGCAGTTCTTC. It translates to CASKGRGGWDEQFF. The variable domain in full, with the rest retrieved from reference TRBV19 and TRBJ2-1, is DGGITQSPKYLFRKEGQNVTLSCEQNLNHDAMYWYRQDPGQGLRLIYYSQIVNDFQKGDIAEGYSVSREKKESFPLTVTSAQKNPTAFYLCASKGRGGWDEQFFGPGTRLTVL.

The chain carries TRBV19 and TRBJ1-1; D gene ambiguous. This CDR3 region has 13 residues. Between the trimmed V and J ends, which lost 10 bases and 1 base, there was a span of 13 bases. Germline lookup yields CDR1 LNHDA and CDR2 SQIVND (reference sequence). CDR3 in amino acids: CATAASRNTEAFF. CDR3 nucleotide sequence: TGTGCCACCGCGGCGTCCAGGAACACTGAAGCTTTCTTT.

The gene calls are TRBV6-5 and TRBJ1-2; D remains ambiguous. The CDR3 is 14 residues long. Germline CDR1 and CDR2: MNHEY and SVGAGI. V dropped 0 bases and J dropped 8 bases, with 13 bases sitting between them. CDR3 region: CASSYSRPAGGYTF. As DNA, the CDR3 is TGTGCCAGCAGTTACTCGAGGCCCGCGGGGGGCTACACCTTC.

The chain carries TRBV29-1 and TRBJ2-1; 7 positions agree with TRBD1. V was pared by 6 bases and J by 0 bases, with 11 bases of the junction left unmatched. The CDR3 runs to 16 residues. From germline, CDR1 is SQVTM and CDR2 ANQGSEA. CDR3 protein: CSVRTGTASSYNEQFF. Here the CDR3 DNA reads TGCAGCGTCAGGACCGGGACAGCCAGCTCCTACAATGAGCAGTTCTTC.

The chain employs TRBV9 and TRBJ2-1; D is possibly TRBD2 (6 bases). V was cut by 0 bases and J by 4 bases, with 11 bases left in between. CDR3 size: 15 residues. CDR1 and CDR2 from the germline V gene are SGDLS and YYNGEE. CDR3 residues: CASSVDGGWYNEQFF. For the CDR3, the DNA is TGTGCCAGCAGCGTAGATGGGGGGTGGTACAATGAGCAGTTCTTC.

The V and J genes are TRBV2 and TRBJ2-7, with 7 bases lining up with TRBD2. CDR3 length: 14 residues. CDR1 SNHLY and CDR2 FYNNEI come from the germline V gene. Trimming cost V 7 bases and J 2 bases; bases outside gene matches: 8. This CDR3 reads CASKRLAVPYEQYF. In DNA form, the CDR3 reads TGTGCCAGCAAGAGGCTAGCGGTCCCCTACGAGCAGTACTTC.

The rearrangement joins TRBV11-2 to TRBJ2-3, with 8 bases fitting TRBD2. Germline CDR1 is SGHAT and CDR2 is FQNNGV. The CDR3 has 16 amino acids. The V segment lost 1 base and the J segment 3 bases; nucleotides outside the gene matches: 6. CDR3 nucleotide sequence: TGTGCCAGCAGCTTAGGCCGGACTAGCAGAACAGATACGCAGTATTTT. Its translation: CASSLGRTSRTDTQYF.